Below are 20 T cell receptor beta chains sequenced from a single sample in a study of shared clonotypes between healthy human individuals (dated by TCRdb to 2019 to 2021). The library was obtained by the immunoSEQ multiplex PCR assay. Imported from immuneACCESS, the table was reduced by TCRdb to in-frame sequences with V and J called. These copies leave out some clones; in studies compared against another copy, an unresolved V gene accounts for under half, and the cause of the remainder is not known. The sample records around 2.5 million clones, over 85% of which are singletons. The leading ten clones occupy around 0.37% of the sample. The sample consisted of naive CD4+ T cells from PBMCs. The sample's cell subset or site, from its label and the paper: CD45RA+ positively selected. The receptor set was obtained from a man aged 18-30 years in good health. Some clones in this sample may be carry-over from other donors' samples.

Comment on this clone: The same CDR3 can be traced to other DNA sequences in this sample. This chain links TRBV28 with TRBJ2-1; TRBD2 matches at 7 bases. With 2 bases clipped from V and 6 bases from J, the junction kept 4 bases outside the gene matches. Germline V CDR1 and CDR2: MDHEN, SYDVKM. The CDR3 is 14 amino acids. CDR3 bases: TGTGCCAGCAGTTTAGCGGGAGCGCGCAATGAGCAGTTCTTC. This codes for CASSLAGARNEQFF.

This clone was picked up one time. The rearrangement links TRBV5-1 to TRBJ2-5; tentative D call: TRBD1 (6 bases). The germline V gene encodes CDR1 SGHRS and CDR2 YFSETQ. The CDR3 length is 15 residues. Trimming cost V 0 bases and J 7 bases, with 16 bases left between them. CDR3 in amino acids: CASSLEGHKGGTQYF. CDR3 DNA sequence: TGCGCCAGCAGCTTGGAGGGACACAAAGGCGGGACCCAGTACTTC.

This chain links TRBV18 with TRBJ2-3; the match to TRBD1 covers 8 bases. Losses at the gene ends were 0 bases for V and 6 bases for J; bases not matched to a gene: 14. Per germline, CDR1 KGHSH and CDR2 LQKENI. This CDR3 region has 18 residues. The CDR3 reads CASSPPESGTGGLDTQYF. CDR3 DNA sequence: TGTGCCAGCTCACCACCAGAATCCGGAACAGGGGGGCTGGATACGCAGTATTTT.

The gene calls are TRBV7-9 and TRBJ2-3; possible D gene TRBD1, 5 bases. Trimming took off 5 bases at V and 7 bases at J, with 22 bases between the two ends. The CDR3 contains 16 residues. Germline values: CDR1 SEHNR, CDR2 FQNEAQ (reference sequence). The CDR3 protein is CASSVPVGQGRNTQYF. DNA of the CDR3: TGTGCCAGCAGCGTCCCGGTGGGTCAGGGTAGGAATACGCAGTATTTT.

The V and J genes are TRBV5-1 and TRBJ2-3, with 9 bases fitting TRBD2. Looked up from germline, CDR1 is SGHRS and CDR2 is YFSETQ. V gave up 6 bases and J gave up 0 bases; unmatched junction bases: 8. The length of the CDR3 is 16 residues. The CDR3 nucleotides are TGCGCCAGCACTTCTAGGACTAGCGTGAGCACAGATACGCAGTATTTT. Residues: CASTSRTSVSTDTQYF.

This clone has just a few counts. This chain uses TRBV4-1 with TRBJ2-7; no reliable D call. CDR1 is MGHRA and CDR2 is YSYEKL in the germline V gene. With 1 base removed from V and 6 bases from J, the gap between germline ends came to 10 bases. CDR3 length: 13 amino acids. The CDR3 DNA follows: TGCGCCAGCAGCCAAGCTCTTAGAGGCGAGCAGTACTTC. Translating gives CASSQALRGEQYF.

The CDR3 reads CASNPLQGPYGYTF. Written as DNA, the CDR3 is TGTGCCAGCAATCCACTACAGGGACCCTATGGCTACACCTTC. The chain combines TRBV2 with TRBJ1-2; D might be TRBD1 (6 bases). The ends were cut back, 7 bases at V and 4 bases at J, with 16 bases in the middle. Per the germline V gene, CDR1 is SNHLY and CDR2 is FYNNEI. The CDR3 covers 14 residues.

The chain is built from TRBV4-3 and TRBJ2-3; 10 nucleotides align to TRBD1. CDR1 is LGHNA, CDR2 YSLEER, per germline. This CDR3 region has 15 residues. Germline trimming cut 4 bases from V and 1 base from J; bases unmatched to any gene: 2. As DNA, the CDR3 is TGCGCCAGCAGCCGGGGGACAGGGGGCACAGATACGCAGTATTTT. Its protein product is CASSRGTGGTDTQYF.

This clone was detected once. The CDR3 DNA follows: TGTGCCAGCAGCGTAGAGCCCGACATCCCCTCTGGAAACACCATATATTTT. Translation: CASSVEPDIPSGNTIYF. The chain recombines TRBV9 with TRBJ1-3, with D unclear. The V and J ends lost 0 bases and 0 bases respectively, with 13 bases between them. The germline V gene encodes CDR1 SGDLS and CDR2 YYNGEE. The CDR3 runs 17 residues.

J is TRBJ2-7 and V is TRBV7-2, with TRBD2 matching over 8 bases. The CDR3 has 14 residues. The junction had 2 bases not matched to a gene; V was cut back by 3 bases and J by 1 base. Germline V gene data show CDR1 as SGHTA and CDR2 as FQGNSA. The CDR3 is CASSFSGMSYEQYF. DNA for the CDR3: TGTGCCAGCAGCTTTAGCGGGATGTCCTACGAGCAGTACTTC. Combining the CDR3 with reference TRBV7-2 and TRBJ2-7 gives the whole variable domain GAGVSQSPSNKVTEKGKDVELRCDPISGHTALYWYRQSLGQGLEFLIYFQGNSAPDKSGLPSDRFSAERTGGSVSTLTIQRTQQEDSAVYLCASSFSGMSYEQYFGPGTRLTVT.

This chain connects TRBV2 to TRBJ1-1; 7 positions match TRBD1. There are 12 residues in the CDR3. The V segment lost 10 bases and the J segment 7 bases; nucleotides outside the gene matches: 9. The germline CDR1 and CDR2 sequences are SNHLY and FYNNEI. Here the CDR3 DNA reads TGTGCCACCCGGGGGGACAGAGGTGAAGCTTTCTTT. It yields the protein CATRGDRGEAFF. Combining the CDR3 with reference TRBV2 and TRBJ1-1 gives the whole variable domain EPEVTQTPSHQVTQMGQEVILRCVPISNHLYFYWYRQILGQKVEFLVSFYNNEISEKSEIFDDQFSVERPDGSNFTLKIRSTKLEDSAMYFCATRGDRGEAFFGQGTRLTVV.

The rearrangement links TRBV5-8 to TRBJ1-4; 9 nucleotides agree with TRBD1. The trim removed 6 bases at V and 8 bases at J, leaving 11 bases unmatched. The germline gives CDR1 SGHTS, CDR2 YDEGEE. This CDR3 contains 15 residues. Written as DNA, the CDR3 is TGTGCCAGCACCACAACAGGGGGCCCTTGGGAAAAACTGTTTTTT. Amino acids: CASTTTGGPWEKLFF.

The chain joins TRBV7-3 to TRBJ1-2; 10 bases align to TRBD1. V lost 8 bases, J lost 5 bases, and 11 bases stayed unmatched. The CDR3 is 15 residues long. Germline V gene sequence: CDR1 SGHTA, CDR2 FQGTGA. CDR3 amino acids: CASELTPGQGYGYTF. CDR3 nucleotides: TGTGCCAGCGAGCTTACCCCGGGACAGGGGTATGGCTACACCTTC.

CDR3 amino acids: CASRSAGGGQAQHF. CDR3 in DNA: TGTGCCAGCAGGAGCGCAGGGGGCGGACAGGCCCAGCATTTT. The rearrangement links TRBV28 to TRBJ1-5, with 8 bases matching TRBD1. V shed 6 bases and J 11 bases; nucleotides not matched to a gene: 12. The CDR3 length is 14 residues. CDR1 is MDHEN, CDR2 SYDVKM, per germline.

The chain links TRBV28 to TRBJ2-7; TRBD1 matches at 8 bases. The junction had 7 bases not matched to a gene; V was cut back by 10 bases and J by 5 bases. Germline V gene sequence: CDR1 MDHEN, CDR2 SYDVKM. CDR3 length equals 12 residues. The CDR3 protein is CAIRTGSHEQYF. The CDR3 DNA sequence: TGTGCCATCCGGACAGGGAGCCACGAGCAGTACTTC.

V and J are TRBV9 and TRBJ2-2; the D is unclear. The CDR3 has 12 amino acids. Per germline, CDR1 SGDLS and CDR2 YYNGEE. V lost 7 bases, J lost 6 bases, and 10 bases lay in between. The CDR3 sequence: CASGKGSGELFF. CDR3 coding DNA: TGTGCCAGCGGTAAGGGCTCCGGGGAGCTGTTTTTT.

The J gene is TRBJ2-3, the V gene TRBV7-3, with D tentatively TRBD1 (6 bases). V lost 0 bases to trimming and J lost 3 bases, with 19 bases between them. The length of the CDR3 is 18 residues. CDR1 is SGHTA, CDR2 FQGTGA, per germline. CDR3 bases: TGTGCCAGCAGCTTAACCGGCCCCGGCAGGGGAAGGACAGATACGCAGTATTTT. It encodes CASSLTGPGRGRTDTQYF.

The chain has TRBV10-3 and TRBJ1-1; the D is unclear. Trimming took off 10 bases at V and 2 bases at J, with 14 bases between the two ends. Germline CDR1 reads ENHRY; CDR2 reads SYGVKD. The CDR3 covers 13 residues. As DNA, the CDR3 is TGTGCCAACTCGAACGGGGTAAACACTGAAGCTTTCTTT. The encoded protein is CANSNGVNTEAFF.

This chain connects TRBV19 to TRBJ2-3; TRBD1 matches at 8 bases. The CDR3 is 17 amino acids. Germline lookup yields CDR1 LNHDA and CDR2 SQIVND (reference sequence). V gave up 7 bases and J gave up 3 bases; unmatched junction bases: 15. CDR3 protein: CASTMATGTGGTDTQYF. The CDR3 DNA reads as TGTGCCAGTACCATGGCCACCGGGACAGGAGGAACAGATACGCAGTATTTT.

The chain uses TRBV5-4 and TRBJ2-7, with TRBD2 identical over 9 bases. The CDR3 spans 14 residues. Per germline, CDR1 SGHNT and CDR2 YYREEE (reference sequence). V dropped 2 bases and J dropped 1; count of bases not matched to a gene: 1. The CDR3, as DNA: TGTGCCAGCAGCTTTAGCGGGAGATCCTACGAGCAGTACTTC. Protein: CASSFSGRSYEQYF.